The present TCR beta chain was sequenced within a study of control samples from healthy donors and cancer patients. The table came from immunoSEQ multiplex PCR; TCRdb's copy has only in-frame clones and leaves some out. The sample records more than 150,000 clones, nearly 95% being singletons. This CDR3 is 14 amino acids long. V was pared by 2 bases and J by 1 base, with 9 bases between. Germline CDR1 MDHEN, CDR2 SYDVKM. The sample comprised blood. This chain joins TRBV28 and TRBJ2-7, with D possibly being TRBD1 (5 bases). This sequence originates from a man aged 45 to 65 in good health. The DNA for the CDR3 is TGTGCCAGCAGTTTAGATCCAGGGTCCTACGAGCAGTACTTC. Residues: CASSLDPGSYEQYF.